This T cell receptor beta chain originates from a study of CD8 T cells in ankylosing spondylitis. General study results and limits: In reactive arthritis synovial fluid and blood, some motif variants had been reported before. Characteristic of ankylosing spondylitis blood, it appeared, was a TCR beta motif comprising eight highly homologous variants.

Quantitative molecular-barcoded 5'-RACE generated the TCR beta libraries. In TCRdb, the 5' RACE reads were re-called with MiXCR into one record per CDR3 protein. The table lists some 220,000 distinct CDR3 sequences, 6% to 8.5% of them singletons, with about 14% in the top ten. In this sample, this clonotype turned up a few times. Its antigen remains unidentified. Trimming stripped 0 bases from V and 12 bases from J, with 18 bases between. From germline, CDR1 is SGHTA and CDR2 FQGTGA. This CDR3 spans 15 amino acids. V usage is TRBV7-3 and J usage is TRBJ2-1; D might be TRBD1 or TRBD2, each matching 5 bases. Sequencing input: blood, either unsorted or a sorted T cell fraction (not recorded which). This TCR derives from a male donor with ankylosing spondylitis. The CDR3 DNA sequence: TGTGCCAGCAGCTTAACGTTAACGGGACCCAGCGGGCAGTTCTTC. Residues: CASSLTLTGPSGQFF.